The 9 T cell receptor beta chains presented below share a single source sample, sequenced in a study of regulatory T cells in long-lasting Graves disease (dated by TCRdb to 2020 to 2023). The label giving this sample's time point can be read as: newly diagnosed GD, antithyroid drugs for less than 3 months. RNA was extracted from PBMCs in TRIzol for both TCR sequencing and RNA sequencing. The protocol used for the library was multiplex PCR. For sequencing, an Illumina HiSeq 4000 was employed. iRepertoire HTBI primers and Arm-PCR amplification of CDR3 regions were used to construct TCR beta libraries. TCRdb trimmed public reads at Q25 via fastp, called clones via MiXCR and kept in-frame beta chains. One record per CDR3 amino acid sequence lists the most common genes and DNA. The table for this sample lists hundreds of thousands of distinct CDR3 sequences; 15% to 20% of them were counted only once. The top ten clones comprise 18% of the sample.

These same records also appear under a second study, on T cells in Graves' hyperthyroidism and ophthalmopathy.

Sample: peripheral blood mononuclear cells (PBMCs), taken at new diagnosis, from a patient treated with antithyroid drugs. The origin of the receptors is a woman aged 25 to 45 with Graves disease. Donor details come from another sample of the same person, matched by shared clones.

Many counts were recorded for this clonotype. V gene TRBV12-3 or TRBV12-4 combines with J gene TRBJ2-3, with TRBD1 as a possible D gene (5 bases). The length of the CDR3 is 14 residues. Trimming shortened V by 6 bases and J by 4 bases, and 14 bases separated the two germline ends. CDR3 protein: CASSPTRRADTQYF. The CDR3, as DNA: TGTGCCAGCAGCCCTACTCGCAGGGCAGATACGCAGTATTTT.

This clonotype was recorded a few times. V gene TRBV29-1 combines with J gene TRBJ2-1; D remains ambiguous. The germline CDR1 and CDR2 sequences are SQVTM and ANQGSEA. Trimming removed 1 base at V and 4 bases at J, with 11 bases between. The CDR3 runs to 14 residues. CDR3 sequence (DNA): TGCAGCGTTGAAGGTCTTCGTGGGTACAATGAGCAGTTCTTC. This codes for CSVEGLRGYNEQFF.

The chain recombines TRBV7-9 with TRBJ1-5, with 9 bases matching TRBD1. The germline V gene has CDR1 SEHNR and CDR2 FQNEAQ (reference sequence). Trimming at V came to 1 base and at J to 7 bases, leaving 5 bases not matched to a gene. The CDR3 totals 15 residues. The CDR3 loop reads CASSLVGQGDQPQHF. CDR3 sequence (DNA): TGTGCCAGCAGCTTAGTGGGACAGGGCGACCAGCCCCAGCATTTT.

The rearrangement uses TRBV28 and TRBJ2-4, with D maybe TRBD2 (6 bases). Germline V gene data show CDR1 as MDHEN and CDR2 as SYDVKM. Trimming pared 2 bases from V and 4 bases from J, leaving 18 bases between. The CDR3 sequence is 17 residues long. CDR3 region: CASSLRGLGLIKNIQYF. CDR3 nucleotide sequence: TGTGCCAGCAGTTTAAGAGGGCTGGGACTTATAAAAAACATTCAGTACTTC.

In this sample, this clonotype turned up many times. J is TRBJ1-2 and V is TRBV12-3 or TRBV12-4; D call uncertain. CDR3 length: 15 amino acids. Trimming took 0 bases from V and 4 from J, leaving 12 bases between them. This CDR3 is CASSLARLPAYGYTF. CDR3 in DNA: TGTGCCAGCAGTTTAGCACGACTCCCGGCCTATGGCTACACCTTC.

This clonotype was observed many times. The chain carries TRBV2 and TRBJ1-1; D not resolved. V shed 8 bases and J shed 4 bases, with 8 bases lying between them. From germline, CDR1 is SNHLY and CDR2 FYNNEI. The CDR3 has 11 amino acids. Here the CDR3 reads CASVYSTEAFF. CDR3 DNA: TGTGCCAGCGTGTACTCCACTGAAGCTTTCTTT.

This clonotype was detected a few times. The V gene is TRBV30, the J gene TRBJ2-1; 7 bases match TRBD2. V lost 2 bases to trimming and J lost 8 bases; unmatched junction nucleotides: 21. CDR3 length: 18 residues. From germline, CDR1 is GTSNPN and CDR2 SVGIG (reference sequence). CDR3 loop: CAWSPPPRGGGPMDEQFF. In DNA form, the CDR3 reads TGTGCCTGGAGTCCCCCCCCCCGCGGGGGAGGCCCAATGGATGAGCAGTTCTTC.

The V gene is TRBV19, the J gene TRBJ2-7, with no clear D. Germline V gene sequence: CDR1 LNHDA, CDR2 SQIVND (reference sequence). V lost 1 base and J lost 0, with 7 bases in between. The CDR3 consists of 14 residues. Written as DNA, the CDR3 is TGTGCCAGTAGTATAGGGCGGCCCTCCTACGAGCAGTACTTC. This encodes CASSIGRPSYEQYF.

This sequence joins TRBV7-2 and TRBJ2-2; D is unresolved. Germline V gene lookup returns CDR1 SGHTA and CDR2 FQGNSA. The CDR3 extends over 16 amino acids. V dropped 1 base and J dropped 2 bases, with 11 bases sitting between them. This chain's CDR3 is CASSLGGGINTGELFF. Here the CDR3 DNA reads TGTGCCAGCAGCTTAGGTGGTGGGATCAACACCGGGGAGCTGTTTTTT. Supplemented by reference TRBV7-2 and TRBJ2-2, the full variable domain reads GAGVSQSPSNKVTEKGKDVELRCDPISGHTALYWYRQSLGQGLEFLIYFQGNSAPDKSGLPSDRFSAERTGGSVSTLTIQRTQQEDSAVYLCASSLGGGINTGELFFGEGSRLTVL.